The 6 T cell receptor beta chains below come from one sample, sequenced in a study of T cell repertoires in ileal Crohn's disease. Here immunoSEQ multiplex PCR was the method, and the copy in TCRdb shows in-frame clones only, minus some. The sample lists some 16,000 clones; under 95% were seen once. Time point in this sample: inflamed ileum from the surgical specimen. Sequencing input: ileal tissue. Receptors were obtained from an adult with Crohn's disease.

V gene TRBV25-1 combines with J gene TRBJ2-5; 7 bases are a match to TRBD1. V lost 5 bases, J lost 5 bases, and 11 bases stayed unmatched. The CDR3 totals 15 residues. CDR1 MGHDK and CDR2 SYGVNS come from the germline V gene. DNA of the CDR3: TGTGCCAGCAGTCCCCGACAGGGAATGGGGGAGACCCAGTACTTC. Translated: CASSPRQGMGETQYF. Full variable domain (outside the CDR3, taken from reference TRBV25-1 and TRBJ2-5): EADIYQTPRYLVIGTGKKITLECSQTMGHDKMYWYQQDPGMELHLIHYSYGVNSTEKGDLSSESTVSRIRTEHFPLTLESARPSHTSQYLCASSPRQGMGETQYFGPGTRLLVL.

The V gene is TRBV14, the J gene TRBJ1-4; D unresolved. Trimming cost V 2 bases and J 6 bases, with 10 bases left between them. This CDR3 comprises 14 residues. Germline V gene lookup returns CDR1 SGHDN and CDR2 FVKESK. CDR3 sequence reads: CASSQRGGYEKLFF. CDR3 DNA: TGTGCCAGCAGCCAACGGGGTGGTTATGAAAAACTGTTTTTT. The full variable domain, in which reference TRBV14 and TRBJ1-4 provide the parts outside the CDR3, is EAGVTQFPSHSVIEKGQTVTLRCDPISGHDNLYWYRRVMGKEIKFLLHFVKESKQDESGMPNNRFLAERTGGTYSTLKVQPAELEDSGVYFCASSQRGGYEKLFFGSGTQLSVL.

The chain employs TRBV5-1 and TRBJ1-5; TRBD1 matches at 9 bases. The germline CDR1 and CDR2 sequences are SGHRS and YFSETQ. V shed 4 bases, J shed 3 bases, and the junction held 5 bases outside the gene matches. The CDR3 length is 15 residues. CDR3 bases: TGCGCCAGCAGCCCGGGACAGGGCCACAATCAGCCCCAGCATTTT. Residues: CASSPGQGHNQPQHF.

This sequence joins TRBV2 and TRBJ2-7, with 10 bases aligning to TRBD1. Losses at the gene ends were 4 bases for V and 7 bases for J; bases not matched to a gene: 7. The CDR3 has 14 residues. CDR1 and CDR2 from the germline V gene are SNHLY and FYNNEI. The CDR3 nucleotides are TGTGCCAGCAGTGCCCGGGACAGGGGTGAGGAGCAGTACTTC. Protein product: CASSARDRGEEQYF.

The V and J genes are TRBV28 and TRBJ2-4; tentatively, D is TRBD1 or TRBD2 (6 bases each). Germline V gene sequence: CDR1 MDHEN, CDR2 SYDVKM. Between the trimmed V and J ends, which lost 4 bases and 0 bases, there was a span of 13 bases. The CDR3 totals 16 residues. Here the CDR3 reads CASSSSGALAKNIQYF. As DNA, the CDR3 is TGTGCCAGCAGTTCCTCGGGGGCTCTAGCCAAAAACATTCAGTACTTC.

Only a few counts were recorded for this clone. V and J are TRBV6-5 and TRBJ1-5; D remains unclear. This CDR3 contains 13 residues. The germline V gene encodes CDR1 MNHEY and CDR2 SVGAGI. Deletions cut 6 bases from V and 5 bases from J, with 11 bases between. CDR3: CASRLDPYQPQHF. CDR3 in DNA: TGTGCCAGCAGACTCGATCCATATCAGCCCCAGCATTTT.